The clone carrying this T cell receptor beta chain was counted only a few times. The sample belongs to a study of OX40 agonist ivuxolimab in advanced cancers. About the study: Every 2 weeks, ivuxolimab was infused into the patients intravenously at between 0.01 and 10 mg/kg.

The CDR3 has 13 amino acids. The V gene lost 2 bases and the J gene lost 9 bases, with 10 bases spanning the gap. Germline lookup yields CDR1 WNHNN and CDR2 SYGVQD (reference sequence). Sequencing was performed with immunoSEQ multiplex PCR; in TCRdb, only in-frame clones are kept and a portion is missing. Among tens of thousands of clones listed, about 88% were seen once. The receptor's source is an adult with an advanced solid tumor such as melanoma, head and neck, liver or kidney cancer. This specimen was CD4+ or CD8+ T cells sorted from blood, taken in a trial of the OX40 agonist ivuxolimab. This sequence joins TRBV10-1 and TRBJ2-2; D unresolved. The CDR3 reads CASSETLERELFF. CDR3 sequence (DNA): TGCGCCAGCAGTGAGACTTTGGAGCGGGAGCTGTTTTTT.